These 31 T cell receptor beta chains were all obtained from the same sample, sequenced in a study of response to subunit inactivated influenza vaccine. TCRdb reprocessed the RT-PCR reads with MiXCR, giving one entry per CDR3 protein. The sample carries 180,000 or so distinct CDR3 sequences, about an eighth recorded once. This sample also appeared in a second study, on T cells expressing NK-cell markers. This second study notes: Production of TCR beta cDNA relied on 5'RACE template switching with UMIs.

This material consisted of CD8+ T cells sorted from PBMCs, taken about 11 days after vaccination. These receptors were collected from a man in his fifties or sixties who received an inactivated influenza vaccine.

This clonotype was found many times. The chain carries TRBV6-5 and TRBJ2-7, with 7 bases lining up with TRBD1. This CDR3 has 16 residues. Germline V gives CDR1 MNHEY, CDR2 SVGAGI. V lost 4 bases, J lost 3 bases, and 12 bases stayed unmatched. The CDR3 is CASSLNRDSVFYEQYF. In DNA form, the CDR3 reads TGTGCCAGCAGTTTAAACCGGGACAGCGTCTTCTACGAGCAGTACTTC.

This clonotype occurred a few times. V and J are TRBV7-8 and TRBJ2-2; maybe TRBD2 (6 bases). Trimming took 11 bases from V and 7 from J, leaving 11 bases between them. Germline V gene data show CDR1 as SGHVS and CDR2 as FQNEAQ. This CDR3 spans 11 amino acids. CDR3 sequence (DNA): TGTGCCTGGAGGGCCGGCGGGGAGCTGTTTTTT. Translation: CAWRAGGELFF.

V usage is TRBV19 and J usage is TRBJ1-5; maybe TRBD1 (5 bases). Trimming took 9 bases from V and 3 from J, leaving 15 bases between them. This CDR3 has 14 residues. Germline lookup yields CDR1 LNHDA and CDR2 SQIVND (reference sequence). The CDR3 DNA follows: TGTGCCAGCGCATTCGGGGGAGACAATCAGCCCCAGCATTTT. Amino acid sequence: CASAFGGDNQPQHF.

This clonotype appeared many times. The chain is built from TRBV6-5 and TRBJ1-5; D gene unclear. CDR1 is MNHEY, CDR2 SVGAGI, per germline. V was trimmed by 4 bases and J by 2 bases, leaving 9 bases between them. This CDR3 is built from 14 residues. The DNA for the CDR3 is TGTGCCAGCAGTTCCGGGTTCGGCAATCAGCCCCAGCATTTT. It yields the protein CASSSGFGNQPQHF.

In this sample, this clonotype turned up a few times. The chain combines TRBV11-2 with TRBJ2-3, with TRBD2 matching 11 bases. The CDR3 extends over 16 amino acids. CDR1 is SGHAT and CDR2 is FQNNGV in the germline V gene. With V trimmed by 4 bases and J by 3 bases, 6 bases remained unmatched. The CDR3 here is CASSWVAGGPTDTQYF. CDR3 nucleotide sequence: TGTGCCAGCAGCTGGGTAGCGGGAGGGCCAACAGATACGCAGTATTTT.

This clonotype has only a few counts. V and J are TRBV4-3 and TRBJ2-1, with D maybe TRBD1 (5 bases). The CDR3 is 16 amino acids. The germline V gene encodes CDR1 LGHNA and CDR2 YSLEER. Trimming left V 0 bases short and J 5 bases short, with 14 bases between. CDR3 nucleotide sequence: TGCGCCAGCAGCCAAGACTCAGGGAAGAAAAACAATGAGCAGTTCTTC. This encodes CASSQDSGKKNNEQFF.

J is TRBJ2-1 and V is TRBV4-3, with D possibly TRBD2 on 6 matching bases. The CDR3 totals 17 residues. Trimming shortened V by 0 bases and J by 2 bases, and 14 bases separated the two germline ends. From germline, CDR1 is LGHNA and CDR2 YSLEER. CDR3 in DNA: TGCGCCAGCAGCCAAGAGCTTGACGGGAGCGCCTACAATGAGCAGTTCTTC. It translates to CASSQELDGSAYNEQFF.

The chain carries TRBV4-3 and TRBJ2-2; 9 bases are a match to TRBD2. The CDR3 is 15 amino acids. After removal of 3 bases from V and 7 bases from J, the junction contained 6 bases not matched to a gene. Per germline, CDR1 LGHNA and CDR2 YSLEER. CDR3 amino acids: CASSQSASGVGELFF. CDR3 bases: TGCGCCAGCAGCCAGTCAGCTAGCGGGGTCGGGGAGCTGTTTTTT.

The chain joins TRBV6-1 to TRBJ2-5; no reliable D call. Germline assignment: CDR1 MNHNS and CDR2 SASEGT. This CDR3 has 16 amino acids. Trimming took off 8 bases at V and 1 base at J, with 20 bases between the two ends. CDR3 sequence reads: CASCPGLTVAQETQYF. Written as DNA, the CDR3 is TGTGCCAGCTGCCCTGGGTTAACAGTGGCCCAAGAGACCCAGTACTTC.

This clonotype was recorded at least ten times. The chain combines TRBV12-3 or TRBV12-4 with TRBJ2-1; 9 bases fit TRBD2. This CDR3 is 14 amino acids long. Unmatched junction bases numbered 6, after V lost 5 bases and J lost 7 bases. CDR3 residues: CASSISGGFNEQFF. CDR3 nucleotides: TGTGCCAGCAGTATAAGCGGGGGGTTTAATGAGCAGTTCTTC.

V and J are TRBV6-2 or TRBV6-3 and TRBJ2-1; a possible D gene is TRBD2 (7 bases). Trimming pared 0 bases from V and 0 bases from J, leaving 15 bases between. The CDR3 length is 18 residues. Germline V CDR1 and CDR2: MNHEY, SVGEGT. CDR3 DNA: TGTGCCAGCAGTTACTCGACGAGAGGGGGGGCCTCCTACAATGAGCAGTTCTTC. Its translation is CASSYSTRGGASYNEQFF.

This sequence joins TRBV4-3 and TRBJ1-2; D may be TRBD1 (6 bases). V dropped 2 bases and J dropped 2 bases, with 15 bases sitting between them. The CDR3 is 16 residues long. Per the germline V gene, CDR1 is LGHNA and CDR2 is YSLEER. The chain's CDR3 is CASSQSWTATNYGYTF. The CDR3 DNA is TGCGCCAGCAGCCAATCGTGGACAGCTACCAACTATGGCTACACCTTC.

Turning to this clonotype: A much larger clone lies a single base off, so this may be a read error. The chain links TRBV2 to TRBJ2-1; the D gene is possibly TRBD2 (5 bases). The ends were cut back, 2 bases at V and 0 bases at J, with 14 bases in the middle. The germline V gene encodes CDR1 SNHLY and CDR2 FYNNEI. This CDR3 has 17 residues. CDR3: CASSEHLREGSYNEQFF. CDR3 DNA sequence: TGTGCCAGCAGTGAACACCTCCGGGAAGGCTCCTACAATGAGCAGTTCTTC. Using reference TRBV2 and TRBJ2-1 for the parts outside the CDR3, the full variable domain is EPEVTQTPSHQVTQMGQEVILRCVPISNHLYFYWYRQILGQKVEFLVSFYNNEISEKSEIFDDQFSVERPDGSNFTLKIRSTKLEDSAMYFCASSEHLREGSYNEQFFGPGTRLTVL.

This chain links TRBV25-1 with TRBJ2-5; TRBD1 matches at 7 bases. The CDR3 runs 16 residues. Unmatched junction bases numbered 10, after V lost 2 bases and J lost 4 bases. Germline V gene data show CDR1 as MGHDK and CDR2 as SYGVNS. CDR3 DNA: TGTGCCAGCAGTGAAGTAGAGACAGGGCTTGGAGAGACCCAGTACTTC. Its translation: CASSEVETGLGETQYF.

This clonotype turned up a few times. This chain uses TRBV4-2 with TRBJ1-2, with D uncertain. This CDR3 has 11 residues. Per germline, CDR1 LGHNA and CDR2 YNFKEQ. V dropped 1 base and J dropped 8 bases, with 5 bases sitting between them. CDR3: CASSQVGGYTF. In DNA, the CDR3 is TGTGCCAGCAGCCAAGTAGGGGGCTACACCTTC.

V usage is TRBV13 and J usage is TRBJ1-4; D possibly corresponds to TRBD1 (6 bases). The ends were cut back, 4 bases at V and 10 bases at J, with 13 bases in the middle. CDR1 is PRHDT and CDR2 is FYEKMQ in the germline V gene (reference sequence). The CDR3 extends over 13 amino acids. The CDR3 sequence: CASSSRTDGKLFF. The CDR3 region has the DNA TGTGCCAGCAGCTCTAGGACAGACGGAAAACTGTTTTTT.

This clonotype showed up just a few times. The V gene is TRBV7-9, the J gene TRBJ1-4, with a weak D call TRBD1 (5 bases). V was cut by 5 bases and J by 5 bases, with 18 bases left in between. The CDR3 runs 16 residues. Germline assignment: CDR1 SEHNR and CDR2 FQNEAQ (reference sequence). DNA for the CDR3: TGTGCCAGCAGCCCAATCGCGAGCAGGGCAAATGAAAAACTGTTTTTT. The encoded protein is CASSPIASRANEKLFF.

In this sample, this clonotype turned up many times. The genes are TRBV29-1 and TRBJ2-7; D is uncertain. This CDR3 has 13 amino acids. Trimming removed 4 bases from V and 0 bases from J, with 10 bases in between. CDR1 is SQVTM and CDR2 is ANQGSEA in the germline V gene. CDR3 in DNA: TGCAGCGTTGTGGCCAGCCTCTCCTACGAGCAGTACTTC. Translating gives CSVVASLSYEQYF.

The genes are TRBV7-9 and TRBJ2-2; 12 nucleotides agree with TRBD2. The CDR3 covers 17 residues. V lost 4 bases, J lost 4 bases, and 7 bases stayed unmatched. Germline V gene sequence: CDR1 SEHNR, CDR2 FQNEAQ (reference sequence). This CDR3 is CASSSTSGGYLTGELFF. CDR3 nucleotides: TGTGCCAGCAGCTCGACTAGCGGGGGCTATCTCACCGGGGAGCTGTTTTTT.

V is TRBV28 and J is TRBJ2-2; no clear D gene. The CDR3 is made up of 13 amino acids. The germline V and J ends were trimmed by 2 bases and 7 bases, with 8 bases remaining between them. Germline CDR1 and CDR2: MDHEN and SYDVKM. DNA for the CDR3: TGTGCCAGCAGTTTAAGAACAGTCGGGGAGCTGTTTTTT. It is translated as CASSLRTVGELFF.

This clonotype came up a few times. J is TRBJ2-1 and V is TRBV20-1; the D is unclear. With 6 bases removed from V and 7 bases from J, the gap between germline ends came to 7 bases. From germline, CDR1 is DFQATT and CDR2 SNEGSKA (reference sequence). The length of the CDR3 is 10 residues. CDR3 bases: TGCAGTGCCGCTCTGAATGAGCAGTTCTTC. Translating it yields CSAALNEQFF.

This clonotype turned up a few times. The chain couples TRBV27 to TRBJ2-7, with 8 nucleotides matching TRBD2. The CDR3 is 15 residues long. Unmatched junction bases numbered 7, after V lost 3 bases and J lost 3 bases. Per the germline V gene, CDR1 is MNHEY and CDR2 is SMNVEV (reference sequence). The CDR3 protein is CASSFGSGRGYEQYF. CDR3 nucleotides: TGTGCCAGCAGTTTCGGAAGCGGGAGAGGCTACGAGCAGTACTTC.

This chain links TRBV6-2 or TRBV6-3 with TRBJ1-1; the match to TRBD1 covers 7 bases. From germline, CDR1 is MNHEY and CDR2 SVGEGT. The CDR3 has 18 residues. Trimming cost V 5 bases and J 0 bases; bases outside gene matches: 15. DNA for the CDR3: TGTGCCAGCAGTATTACCGCACCAGGGGGAGGATTGAACACTGAAGCTTTCTTT. As protein: CASSITAPGGGLNTEAFF.

This clonotype appeared many times. The V call is TRBV29-1, the J call TRBJ2-7; TRBD2 is a possible D gene (6 bases). CDR1 is SQVTM, CDR2 ANQGSEA, per germline. V lost 0 bases to trimming and J lost 3 bases, with 15 bases between them. The CDR3 totals 15 residues. The CDR3 nucleotides are TGCAGCGTTGAAGAAAACATTGGGCGGGGCTACGAGCAGTACTTC. Its protein is CSVEENIGRGYEQYF.

Ten or more counts support this clonotype. This chain uses TRBV20-1 with TRBJ2-1; TRBD2 agrees at 9 bases. There are 15 residues in the CDR3. Trimming removed 4 bases from V and 4 bases from J; junction bases left unmatched: 8. Germline lookup yields CDR1 DFQATT and CDR2 SNEGSKA (reference sequence). The CDR3 DNA sequence: TGCAGTGCTATTCCAGCGGGGGGACTGTACAATGAGCAGTTCTTC. Translating it yields CSAIPAGGLYNEQFF.

The chain uses TRBV7-9 and TRBJ2-7; D remains ambiguous. Germline lookup yields CDR1 SEHNR and CDR2 FQNEAQ (reference sequence). V lost 5 bases and J lost 0, with 17 bases in between. The CDR3 is 16 amino acids. CDR3 sequence (DNA): TGTGCCAGCAGCGATACAAGAAGCGTCAGCTCCTACGAGCAGTACTTC. Translated: CASSDTRSVSSYEQYF.

This chain joins TRBV24-1 and TRBJ2-1, with D unclear. V was clipped by 1 base and J by 8 bases, with 11 bases between them. The CDR3 spans 14 residues. Looked up from germline, CDR1 is KGHDR and CDR2 is SFDVKD. The CDR3: CATSDFMFGDEQFF. The CDR3 DNA reads as TGTGCCACCAGTGATTTTATGTTTGGGGATGAGCAGTTCTTC.

This clonotype was observed at least ten times. The CDR3 DNA sequence: TGCGCCAGCCAGACAGGGTACAATGAGCAGTTCTTC. Translated: CASQTGYNEQFF. This chain joins TRBV5-1 and TRBJ2-1; 7 nucleotides align to TRBD1. V was pared by 7 bases and J by 4 bases, with 2 bases of the junction left unmatched. Germline V gives CDR1 SGHRS, CDR2 YFSETQ. This CDR3 contains 12 residues.

The chain employs TRBV19 and TRBJ2-3; the D is unclear. This CDR3 contains 13 residues. Germline assignment: CDR1 LNHDA and CDR2 SQIVND (reference sequence). The V end was cut by 5 bases, the J end by 0 bases, with 6 bases between. CDR3 amino acids: CASSPASTDTQYF. The CDR3 coding sequence is TGTGCCAGTAGTCCAGCGAGCACAGATACGCAGTATTTT.

This chain uses TRBV30 with TRBJ1-2; a possible D gene is TRBD1 (6 bases). The V gene's germline CDR1 is GTSNPN and CDR2 SVGIG (reference sequence). The CDR3 runs to 13 residues. V lost 8 bases, J lost 2 bases, and 15 bases lay in between. The CDR3 is CAITTGHNYGYTF. The CDR3, as DNA: TGTGCCATAACTACGGGACACAACTATGGCTACACCTTC. The full variable domain, its missing parts supplied by reference TRBV30 and TRBJ1-2, is SQTIHQWPATLVQPVGSPLSLECTVEGTSNPNLYWYRQAAGRGLQLLFYSVGIGQISSEVPQNLSASRPQDRQFILSSKKLLLSDSGFYLCAITTGHNYGYTFGSGTRLTVV.

This clonotype was detected ten times or more. The chain carries TRBV4-1 and TRBJ2-7, with D unresolved. From germline, CDR1 is MGHRA and CDR2 YSYEKL. The CDR3 runs to 15 residues. V was pared by 0 bases and J by 3 bases, with 12 bases between. The CDR3 DNA reads as TGCGCCAGCAGCCAAGATGACTCGCAGCTCTACGAGCAGTACTTC. Translated: CASSQDDSQLYEQYF.